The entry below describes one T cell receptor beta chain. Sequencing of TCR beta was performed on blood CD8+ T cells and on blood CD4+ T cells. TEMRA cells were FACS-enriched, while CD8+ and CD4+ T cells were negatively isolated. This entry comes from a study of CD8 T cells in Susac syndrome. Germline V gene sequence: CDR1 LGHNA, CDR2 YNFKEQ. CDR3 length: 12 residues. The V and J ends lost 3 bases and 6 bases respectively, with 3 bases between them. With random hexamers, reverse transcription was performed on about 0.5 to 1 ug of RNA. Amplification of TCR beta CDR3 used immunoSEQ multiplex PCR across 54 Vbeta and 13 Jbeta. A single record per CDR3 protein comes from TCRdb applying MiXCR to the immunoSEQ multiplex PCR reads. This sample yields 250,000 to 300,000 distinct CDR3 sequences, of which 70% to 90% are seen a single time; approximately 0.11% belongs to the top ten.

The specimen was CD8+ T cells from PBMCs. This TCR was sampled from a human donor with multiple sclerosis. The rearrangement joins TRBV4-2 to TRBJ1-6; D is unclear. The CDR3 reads CASSHLNSPLHF. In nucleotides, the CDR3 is TGTGCCAGCAGCCACCTTAATTCACCCCTCCACTTT.